The following is a TCR beta chain sequence with its context. This sample is part of a study of blood T cell repertoires in COVID-19. As for the study in general: Collection of acute and convalescent COVID-19 samples took place in the United States, Italy and Spain.

Data came from immunoSEQ multiplex PCR; TCRdb stores just in-frame clones and leaves some out. In the table there are a few hundred thousand clones, roughly 90% of which are singletons. The study drew participants aged roughly 18 to 89 years from under 30 US areas. Symptom resolution, clearance, or two negative PCRs marked the recovered donors of Cohort 3. The CDR3 is 14 residues long. The V segment lost 7 bases and the J segment 6 bases; nucleotides outside the gene matches: 5. The germline V gene has CDR1 MDHEN and CDR2 SYDVKM. The clonotype comes from a woman in her thirties who had recovered from COVID-19. The sequencing input was PBMCs or T cells enriched from blood (not recorded which). The chain is built from TRBV28 and TRBJ2-1, with 11 bases lining up with TRBD1. CDR3 residues: CASTSGTGGNEQFF. CDR3 nucleotide sequence: TGTGCCAGCACCTCCGGGACAGGGGGCAATGAGCAGTTCTTC.